Sequencing of this T cell receptor (beta chain) was carried out in a study of beta chain features in type 1 diabetes. At the level of the study: Age, gender and cell yields were alike across patients and healthy donors. Study-wide points: People with Type 1 diabetes carried modestly yet significantly shorter TCRB CDR3s in all four CD4+ subsets. Cells carrying high TCR expression could end up over-represented when cDNA is sequenced.

The investigators reverse transcribed all of the isolated RNA, so they sequenced expressed TCRB transcripts. The data were produced by immunoSEQ multiplex PCR, yet TCRdb's version contains in-frame clones alone and is incomplete. The table records about 370,000 clones, 8.5% to 10% of them present only once. This clone appeared a few times. No antigen is known for it. Sequencing was done on a sample of central memory CD4+ T cells from blood. This clonotype was sampled from a man aged 25-45 years with type 1 diabetes.

Here the CDR3 DNA reads TGCAGCGGAGGGGGGACAGGGGGCACAGATACGCAGTATTTT. Translated, it gives CSGGGTGGTDTQYF. The V gene is TRBV29-1, the J gene TRBJ2-3; 10 nucleotides line up with TRBD1. Germline CDR1 and CDR2: SQVTM and ANQGSEA. V gave up 7 bases and J gave up 1 base; unmatched junction bases: 5. CDR3 length: 14 amino acids.